This TCR beta chain was obtained from a study of blood T cells in healthy people across ages. Study outcomes and limitations: TCR beta diversity correlated strongly with naive T cell percentage. The authors considered diversity estimates from one million T cells to be underestimates. Among long-lived donors, naive CD4+ cells were more numerous and diversity higher than in aged donors.

Sample-barcoded 5' priming and a J-beta primer mix drove a second PCR of roughly 7 to 11 cycles. TCRdb fed the 5' RACE reads into MiXCR, producing one record per CDR3 protein. The data hold about 800,000 distinct CDR3 sequences, with 58% observed a single time. The germline CDR1 and CDR2 sequences are DFQATT and SNEGSKA (reference sequence). This CDR3 has 13 residues. The V gene lost 7 bases and the J gene lost 0 bases, with 10 bases spanning the gap. This clonotype was found a few times. The antigen is unknown. The rearrangement uses TRBV20-1 and TRBJ2-1; TRBD2 might be the D (5 bases). The sample taken for sequencing was blood. This receptor was taken from a man aged 25-45 years in good health. CDR3 residues: CSGGSGSYNEQFF. Here the CDR3 DNA reads TGCAGTGGAGGGAGCGGCTCCTACAATGAGCAGTTCTTC.